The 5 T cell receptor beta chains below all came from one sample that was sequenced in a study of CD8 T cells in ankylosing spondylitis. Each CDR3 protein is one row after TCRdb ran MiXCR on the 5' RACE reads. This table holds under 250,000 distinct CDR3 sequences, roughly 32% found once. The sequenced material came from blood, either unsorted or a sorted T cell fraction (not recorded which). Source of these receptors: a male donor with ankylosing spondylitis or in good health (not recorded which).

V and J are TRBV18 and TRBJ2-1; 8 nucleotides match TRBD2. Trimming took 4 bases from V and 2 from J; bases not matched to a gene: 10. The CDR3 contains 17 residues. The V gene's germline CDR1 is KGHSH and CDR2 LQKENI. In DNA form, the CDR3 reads TGTGCCAGCTCACAAACGGTAGCGGGGAGGACCTACAATGAGCAGTTCTTC. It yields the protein CASSQTVAGRTYNEQFF.

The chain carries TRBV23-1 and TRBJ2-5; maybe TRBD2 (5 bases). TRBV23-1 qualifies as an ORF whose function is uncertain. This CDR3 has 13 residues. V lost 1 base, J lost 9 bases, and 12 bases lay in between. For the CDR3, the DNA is TGCGCCAGCAGTCAATGGGAGCTAGGGTCCCAGTACTTC. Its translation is CASSQWELGSQYF.

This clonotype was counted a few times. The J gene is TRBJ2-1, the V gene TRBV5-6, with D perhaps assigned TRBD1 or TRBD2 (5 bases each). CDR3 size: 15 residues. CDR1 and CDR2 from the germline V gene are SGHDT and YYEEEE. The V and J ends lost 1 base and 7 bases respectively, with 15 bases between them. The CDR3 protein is CASSLWGKIINEQFF. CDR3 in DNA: TGTGCCAGCAGCTTGTGGGGGAAGATTATTAATGAGCAGTTCTTC.

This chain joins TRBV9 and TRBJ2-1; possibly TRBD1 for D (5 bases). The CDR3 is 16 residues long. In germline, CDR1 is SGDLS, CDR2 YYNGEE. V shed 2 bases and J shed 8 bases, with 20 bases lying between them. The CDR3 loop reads CASSVLSGQGWDEQFF. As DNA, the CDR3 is TGTGCCAGCAGCGTTCTATCCGGACAAGGGTGGGATGAGCAGTTCTTC.

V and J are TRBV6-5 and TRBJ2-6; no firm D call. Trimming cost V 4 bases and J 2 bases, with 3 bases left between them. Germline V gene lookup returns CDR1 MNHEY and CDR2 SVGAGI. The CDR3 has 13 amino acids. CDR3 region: CASSLPGANVLTF. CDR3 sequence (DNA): TGTGCCAGCAGTTTGCCTGGGGCCAACGTCCTGACTTTC.